These T cell receptor beta chains were read from a single sample in a study of blood T cells in healthy people across ages. TCRdb re-called the 5' RACE reads with MiXCR, one entry per CDR3 protein. The sample has around 1.7 million distinct CDR3 sequences; roughly 27% are singletons. Material: blood. These receptors were taken from a woman younger than 45 in good health. The CDR3 runs from the conserved cysteine through the conserved F or W. A D gene is named only where the DNA matches it firmly. Part of the rows lack a size; the others show once, few, many or a class for expanded clones.

v_gene	d_gene	j_gene	abundance	CDR3aa	CDR3nt
TRBV4-3	.	TRBJ2-7	many	CASSQASDARNEQYF	TGCGCCAGCAGCCAAGCAAGTGACGCGCGGAACGAGCAGTACTTC
TRBV5-1	.	TRBJ1-1	.	CASKDPNTEAFF	TGCGCCAGTAAGGACCCTAACACTGAAGCTTTCTTT
TRBV5-1	.	TRBJ2-7	many	CASSLELDSSYEQYF	TGCGCCAGCAGCTTGGAGCTCGACAGCTCCTACGAGCAGTACTTC
TRBV7-2	.	TRBJ2-3	many	CASSRWSDTQYF	TGTGCCAGCAGCAGGTGGTCAGATACGCAGTATTTT
TRBV20-1	TRBD2	TRBJ2-6	.	CSASQGGISGANVLTF	TGCAGTGCTAGTCAGGGAGGGATCTCTGGGGCCAACGTCCTGACTTTC
TRBV6-5	.	TRBJ1-4	many	CASSYLSSPTNEKLFF	TGTGCCAGCAGTTACCTCAGTTCGCCCACTAATGAAAAACTGTTTTTT
TRBV20-1	.	TRBJ2-7	many	CSATKGGGGQNEQYF	TGCAGTGCTACCAAAGGGGGGGGAGGTCAAAACGAGCAGTACTTC
TRBV5-1	.	TRBJ2-5	.	CASSWGPSGETQYF	TGCGCCAGCAGCTGGGGACCCAGCGGAGAGACCCAGTACTTC
TRBV7-2	TRBD2	TRBJ2-5	.	CASSLTSGKGQETQYF	TGTGCCAGCAGCTTAACTAGCGGGAAGGGACAAGAGACCCAGTACTTC
TRBV11-2	TRBD2	TRBJ2-3	few	CASSRRRGGSDTQYF	TGTGCCAGCAGCCGACGGCGGGGGGGCTCAGATACGCAGTATTTT
TRBV20-1	.	TRBJ2-3	many	CSAARGASTDTQYF	TGCAGTGCTGCGAGGGGAGCTAGCACAGATACGCAGTATTTT
TRBV28	.	TRBJ2-2	.	CASSLSGPGKNTGELFF	TGTGCCAGCAGCTTGTCCGGACCAGGGAAGAACACCGGGGAGCTGTTTTTT
TRBV12-3/TRBV12-4	TRBD1	TRBJ2-3	.	CASSRGQANADMQYF	TGTGCCAGCAGCCGGGGACAGGCCAACGCAGATATGCAGTATTTT
TRBV11-2	TRBD2	TRBJ2-1	.	CASSVRTRGYNEQFF	TGTGCCAGCAGCGTCCGGACTAGGGGCTACAATGAGCAGTTCTTC
TRBV7-9	TRBD2	TRBJ2-7	many	CASSRDRTSGDYEQYF	TGTGCCAGCAGCCGGGACCGGACTAGCGGGGACTACGAGCAGTACTTC
TRBV7-9	.	TRBJ2-5	many	CASSPLTSQETQYF	TGTGCCAGCAGCCCTCTGACTAGCCAAGAGACCCAGTACTTC
TRBV7-2	TRBD1	TRBJ2-3	few	CASSSQPGQGKYF	TGTGCCAGCAGCTCCCAACCGGGACAGGGCAAGTATTTT
TRBV7-2	.	TRBJ2-1	.	CASSSRRLGGYNEQFF	TGTGCCAGCAGCTCCCGGAGACTAGGGGGCTACAATGAGCAGTTCTTC
TRBV5-1	.	TRBJ2-2	many	CASSLRDGELFF	TGCGCCAGCAGCTTGCGAGACGGGGAGCTGTTTTTT
TRBV12-3/TRBV12-4	TRBD1	TRBJ2-7	few	CASSPQTGSRFGQYF	TGTGCCAGCAGTCCCCAGACAGGGTCCCGGTTCGGGCAGTACTTC
TRBV6-2/TRBV6-3	TRBD2	TRBJ2-1	many	CASSLLAGAHNEQFF	TGTGCCAGCAGCCTCCTAGCGGGGGCCCACAATGAGCAGTTCTTC
TRBV5-1	.	TRBJ2-3	.	CASRGSGGFSTDTQYF	TGCGCCAGCAGGGGCAGTGGGGGCTTCAGCACAGATACGCAGTATTTT
TRBV10-3	.	TRBJ1-2	.	CAISDPGQPFYGYTF	TGTGCCATCAGCGACCCCGGACAGCCCTTCTATGGCTACACCTTC
TRBV12-5	.	TRBJ2-1	many	CASGSSGYNEQFF	TGTGCTAGTGGTTCCTCAGGTTACAATGAGCAGTTCTTC